These 4 T cell receptor beta chains originate from one sample sequenced in a study of blood T cell repertoires in COVID-19. Profiling relied on immunoSEQ multiplex PCR, and the TCRdb table lists in-frame clones only, not all of them. This table holds about 41,000 clones, around 81% found once. The specimen was peripheral blood. These receptors all stem from an elderly woman with acute or convalescent COVID-19.

The chain recombines TRBV6-2 or TRBV6-3 with TRBJ1-4, with D perhaps TRBD1 (5 bases). Germline CDR1 reads MNHEY; CDR2 reads SVGEGT. The CDR3 has 12 residues. The V end lost 2 bases, the J end lost 17 bases, and 15 bases lay between the germline ends. The CDR3 nucleotides read TGTGCCAGCAGTTACAGCATGGACAAGCGCTTTTTT. Protein: CASSYSMDKRFF.

This chain connects TRBV11-2 to TRBJ1-5; no reliable D call. This CDR3 has 13 amino acids. V lost 6 bases to trimming and J lost 7 bases, with 13 bases between them. CDR1 is SGHAT, CDR2 FQNNGV, per germline. The CDR3 here is CASSAGMGQPQHF. Here the CDR3 DNA reads TGTGCCAGCAGTGCCGGGATGGGGCAGCCCCAGCATTTT.

This clone was found once. V usage is TRBV18 and J usage is TRBJ1-3; D is unclear. The CDR3 totals 16 residues. CDR1 KGHSH and CDR2 LQKENI come from the germline V gene. The V end lost 4 bases, the J end lost 0 bases, and 13 bases lay between the germline ends. The CDR3 region has the DNA TGTGCCAGCTCACACGAGGCGGGGAGCTCTGGAAACACCATATATTTT. Encoded protein: CASSHEAGSSGNTIYF.

This rearrangement joins TRBV29-1 to TRBJ1-1; tentative D call: TRBD1 (6 bases). CDR1 is SQVTM and CDR2 is ANQGSEA in the germline V gene. The V end lost 1 base, the J end lost 1 base, and 13 bases lay between the germline ends. The CDR3 is 15 amino acids. CDR3 nucleotides: TGCAGCGTTGAAGGACGTGGGGGCGGGAACACTGAAGCTTTCTTT. It encodes CSVEGRGGGNTEAFF.